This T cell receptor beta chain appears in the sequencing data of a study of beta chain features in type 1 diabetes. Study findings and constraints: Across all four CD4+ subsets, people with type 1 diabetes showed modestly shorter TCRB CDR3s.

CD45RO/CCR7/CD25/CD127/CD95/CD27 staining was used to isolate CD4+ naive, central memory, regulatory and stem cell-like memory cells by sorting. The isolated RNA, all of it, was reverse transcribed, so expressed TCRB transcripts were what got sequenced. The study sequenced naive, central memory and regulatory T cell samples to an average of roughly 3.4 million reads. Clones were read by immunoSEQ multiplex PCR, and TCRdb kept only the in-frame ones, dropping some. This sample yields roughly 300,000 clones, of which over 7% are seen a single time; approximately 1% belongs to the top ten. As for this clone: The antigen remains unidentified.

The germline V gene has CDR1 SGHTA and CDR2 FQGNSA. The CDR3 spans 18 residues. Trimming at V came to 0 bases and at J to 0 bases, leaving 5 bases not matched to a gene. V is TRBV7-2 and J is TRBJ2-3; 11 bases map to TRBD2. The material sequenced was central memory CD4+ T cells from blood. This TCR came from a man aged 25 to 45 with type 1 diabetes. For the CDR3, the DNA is TGTGCCAGCAGCTTAGCTAGGACTAGCGGGTCAAGCACAGATACGCAGTATTTT. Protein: CASSLARTSGSSTDTQYF.